These 29 T cell receptor beta chains were all obtained from the same sample, sequenced in a study of brain T cells in children with intractable seizures. The protocol was immunoSEQ multiplex PCR, while the TCRdb copy is restricted to in-frame clones and leaves out a portion. In the table there are roughly 80,000 clones, approximately 90% of which are singletons. Sample: peripheral blood, taken at surgery. Receptor source: a girl aged 2 to 10 with Rasmussen encephalitis and intractable seizures.

The genes are TRBV6-5 and TRBJ1-4; 7 positions agree with TRBD1. The germline gives CDR1 MNHEY, CDR2 SVGAGI. The V segment lost 3 bases and the J segment 0 bases; nucleotides outside the gene matches: 4. The CDR3 runs to 16 residues. The CDR3 nucleotides are TGTGCCAGCAGTTATGACAGGGCTCCAACTAATGAAAAACTGTTTTTT. The encoded protein is CASSYDRAPTNEKLFF.

The rearrangement joins TRBV5-1 to TRBJ2-5, with 13 bases lining up with TRBD2. Germline V gene sequence: CDR1 SGHRS, CDR2 YFSETQ. V trimming: 4 bases; J trimming: 5 bases; junction bases outside the gene matches: 17. The CDR3 extends over 19 amino acids. The CDR3 sequence: CASSPNPSTSGRRRETQYF. In DNA form, the CDR3 reads TGCGCCAGCAGCCCTAACCCCTCGACTAGCGGGAGGAGGAGGGAGACCCAGTACTTC.

The chain recombines TRBV9 with TRBJ2-3; TRBD2 aligns across 10 bases. V lost 4 bases to trimming and J lost 8 bases; unmatched junction nucleotides: 7. Germline V CDR1 and CDR2: SGDLS, YYNGEE. The length of the CDR3 is 14 residues. CDR3 bases: TGTGCCAGCAGCCCAGGGACTAGCGTGAGTACGCAGTATTTT. Encoded protein: CASSPGTSVSTQYF.

The genes are TRBV18 and TRBJ2-1; 11 bases are a match to TRBD2. V lost 2 bases, J lost 2 bases, and 11 bases stayed unmatched. The CDR3 totals 19 residues. CDR1 and CDR2 (germline): KGHSH, LQKENI. In DNA form, the CDR3 reads TGTGCCAGCTCACCATCCCTAGCGGGAGGACGAAGAACCTACAATGAGCAGTTCTTC. Encoded protein: CASSPSLAGGRRTYNEQFF.

The rearrangement uses TRBV5-1 and TRBJ1-1; D gene ambiguous. The CDR3 sequence is 12 residues long. Trimming cost V 4 bases and J 4 bases, with 8 bases left between them. Looked up from germline, CDR1 is SGHRS and CDR2 is YFSETQ. CDR3 nucleotide sequence: TGCGCCAGCAGCCCCCGGGGCACTGAAGCTTTCTTT. It yields the protein CASSPRGTEAFF. The full variable domain, rest sourced from reference TRBV5-1 and TRBJ1-1, is KAGVTQTPRYLIKTRGQQVTLSCSPISGHRSVSWYQQTPGQGLQFLFEYFSETQRNKGNFPGRFSGRQFSNSRSEMNVSTLELGDSALYLCASSPRGTEAFFGQGTRLTVV.

The rearrangement joins TRBV7-9 to TRBJ2-7, with no clear D. The CDR3 consists of 13 residues. V was trimmed by 1 base and J by 3 bases, leaving 7 bases between them. Looked up from germline, CDR1 is SEHNR and CDR2 is FQNEAQ (reference sequence). CDR3 sequence (DNA): TGTGCCAGCAGCTTAGGGCGGATCTACGAGCAGTACTTC. Protein: CASSLGRIYEQYF.

The rearrangement joins TRBV15 to TRBJ1-6; D perhaps matches TRBD1 (5 bases). Trimming left V 0 bases short and J 9 bases short, with 15 bases between. In germline, CDR1 is LNHNV, CDR2 YYDKDF (reference sequence). The CDR3 length is 16 residues. The CDR3 region has the DNA TGTGCCACCAGCAGAGATTCGGGGGGTTGGGGTTCACCCCTCCACTTT. This codes for CATSRDSGGWGSPLHF.

This chain uses TRBV7-3 with TRBJ2-7; no reliable D call. The CDR3 sequence is 15 residues long. Germline V gene lookup returns CDR1 SGHTA and CDR2 FQGTGA. V was trimmed by 3 bases and J by 2 bases, leaving 14 bases between them. CDR3 in amino acids: CASSFSGVGPYEQYF. DNA for the CDR3: TGTGCCAGCAGCTTTTCCGGCGTGGGTCCCTACGAGCAGTACTTC.

The chain combines TRBV15 with TRBJ1-2; no clear D. This CDR3 has 13 residues. Germline CDR1 is LNHNV and CDR2 is YYDKDF (reference sequence). The V and J ends lost 5 bases and 0 bases respectively, with 7 bases between them. CDR3: CATSSPSNYGYTF. As DNA, the CDR3 is TGTGCCACCAGCTCTCCCTCTAACTATGGCTACACCTTC.

V and J are TRBV7-2 and TRBJ2-2; D is ambiguous. The CDR3 is 14 amino acids. CDR1 and CDR2 (germline): SGHTA, FQGNSA. V lost 5 bases, J lost 5 bases, and 12 bases lay in between. The CDR3 loop reads CASSQSGRTGELFF. DNA for the CDR3: TGTGCCAGCAGCCAGAGTGGACGGACCGGGGAGCTGTTTTTT.

The J gene is TRBJ2-1, the V gene TRBV29-1, with TRBD1 identical over 12 bases. Per germline, CDR1 SQVTM and CDR2 ANQGSEA. The CDR3 has 14 amino acids. V lost 4 bases, J lost 12 bases, and 10 bases stayed unmatched. The CDR3 reads CSVVLGQGAGGQFF. DNA of the CDR3: TGCAGCGTTGTATTGGGACAGGGGGCCGGGGGGCAGTTCTTC.

The gene calls are TRBV10-2 and TRBJ2-2; D is unclear. Germline V gene sequence: CDR1 WSHSY, CDR2 SAAADI. The CDR3 sequence is 11 residues long. V shed 6 bases and J shed 6 bases, with 5 bases lying between them. CDR3 bases: TGCGCCAGCAGGGTAGCCGGGGAGCTGTTTTTT. It codes for CASRVAGELFF.

The chain joins TRBV7-9 to TRBJ1-3; D remains ambiguous. V was pared by 0 bases and J by 1 base, with 7 bases between. This CDR3 contains 15 residues. Germline-derived CDR1 and CDR2 are SEHNR and FQNEAQ (reference sequence). The DNA for the CDR3 is TGTGCCAGCAGCTTAGCCGGCGGGTCTGGAAACACCATATATTTT. Protein: CASSLAGGSGNTIYF.

This clone has a single count. This chain uses TRBV30 with TRBJ2-7; D call uncertain. The V gene's germline CDR1 is GTSNPN and CDR2 SVGIG (reference sequence). This CDR3 comprises 13 residues. V was pared by 1 base and J by 4 bases, with 11 bases between. The CDR3 protein is CAWSESDFYEQYF. The CDR3 nucleotides are TGTGCCTGGAGTGAATCGGATTTTTACGAGCAGTACTTC.

The chain uses TRBV30 and TRBJ2-3; a weak D match, TRBD2 (5 bases). The V gene's germline CDR1 is GTSNPN and CDR2 SVGIG (reference sequence). V lost 3 bases to trimming and J lost 2 bases, with 6 bases between them. The CDR3 length is 12 residues. This CDR3 reads CAWSGDTDTQYF. CDR3 DNA: TGTGCCTGGAGCGGGGACACAGATACGCAGTATTTT.

V and J are TRBV29-1 and TRBJ1-2, with D possibly TRBD1 on 6 matching bases. Germline CDR1 SQVTM, CDR2 ANQGSEA. CDR3 length: 16 residues. Trimming pared 0 bases from V and 0 bases from J, leaving 14 bases between. In DNA form, the CDR3 reads TGCAGCGTTGAAGAGGGGGGGCGAGGATCTAACTATGGCTACACCTTC. It encodes CSVEEGGRGSNYGYTF.

V gene TRBV28 combines with J gene TRBJ2-2, with D maybe TRBD1 (5 bases). The CDR3 consists of 13 residues. Germline CDR1 MDHEN, CDR2 SYDVKM. V lost 10 bases and J lost 1, with 10 bases in between. The CDR3 is CAIEQVNTGELFF. DNA for the CDR3: TGTGCCATAGAACAGGTGAACACCGGGGAGCTGTTTTTT. The full variable domain, its missing parts supplied by reference TRBV28 and TRBJ2-2, is DVKVTQSSRYLVKRTGEKVFLECVQDMDHENMFWYRQDPGLGLRLIYFSYDVKMKEKGDIPEGYSVSREKKERFSLILESASTNQTSMYLCAIEQVNTGELFFGEGSRLTVL.

The chain links TRBV7-9 to TRBJ1-1; D gene unclear. Germline V gene lookup returns CDR1 SEHNR and CDR2 FQNEAQ (reference sequence). Trimming cost V 5 bases and J 5 bases, with 9 bases left between them. The CDR3 has 12 residues. Written as DNA, the CDR3 is TGTGCCAGCAGCCCTCGTCTTACTGAAGCTTTCTTT. This sequence encodes CASSPRLTEAFF.

CDR3 sequence reads: CASSQGYNQPQHF. The CDR3 DNA is TGTGCCAGCAGTCAGGGTTACAATCAGCCCCAGCATTTT. The chain joins TRBV12-3 or TRBV12-4 to TRBJ1-5; D perhaps matches TRBD1 (5 bases). V lost 5 bases, J lost 3 bases, and 8 bases lay in between. CDR3 length equals 13 residues.

This chain joins TRBV10-1 and TRBJ2-3; unclear D gene. The CDR3 is 13 amino acids. Germline CDR1 and CDR2: WNHNN and SYGVQD (reference sequence). V lost 0 bases to trimming and J lost 4 bases, with 5 bases between them. The CDR3 DNA reads TGCGCCAGCAGTGAGTCTCCGGCAGATACGCAGTATTTT. It is translated as CASSESPADTQYF.

The chain has TRBV2 and TRBJ1-2; TRBD1 might be the D (5 bases). CDR3 size: 15 residues. CDR1 and CDR2 (germline): SNHLY, FYNNEI. Trimming removed 4 bases from V and 4 bases from J, with 16 bases in between. The CDR3, as DNA: TGTGCCAGCAGTGGCCGGGACGTTTGGAGCTATGGCTACACCTTC. Protein sequence: CASSGRDVWSYGYTF.

CDR3 DNA sequence: TGCGCCAGCAGCCAAGAAGGGTTAGGTAATTCACCCCTCCACTTT. This gives the protein CASSQEGLGNSPLHF. The chain has TRBV4-1 and TRBJ1-6; no clear D gene. CDR3 length: 15 residues. V dropped 0 bases and J dropped 6 bases, with 9 bases sitting between them. Germline V gene sequence: CDR1 MGHRA, CDR2 YSYEKL.

V gene TRBV7-6 combines with J gene TRBJ2-7, with 14 nucleotides matching TRBD2. The CDR3 length is 18 residues. J lost 3 bases, V lost 1 base, and 8 bases had no gene match. CDR1 SGHVS and CDR2 FNYEAQ come from the germline V gene. In nucleotides, the CDR3 is TGTGCCAGCAGCTTAGGACTAGCGGGAGGGGCGTTAAGCTACGAGCAGTACTTC. It yields the protein CASSLGLAGGALSYEQYF.

This rearrangement joins TRBV29-1 to TRBJ1-1, with D possibly being TRBD1 (5 bases). Deletions cut 4 bases from V and 1 base from J, with 13 bases between. CDR1 and CDR2 (germline): SQVTM, ANQGSEA. The CDR3 is made up of 14 amino acids. In DNA form, the CDR3 reads TGCAGCGTTGTTCCGGGACCGAGGAACACTGAAGCTTTCTTT. This translates into CSVVPGPRNTEAFF. The variable domain in full, with the rest retrieved from reference TRBV29-1 and TRBJ1-1, is SAVISQKPSRDICQRGTSLTIQCQVDSQVTMMFWYRQQPGQSLTLIATANQGSEATYESGFVIDKFPISRPNLTFSTLTVSNMSPEDSSIYLCSVVPGPRNTEAFFGQGTRLTVV.

J is TRBJ2-1 and V is TRBV5-1, with 9 bases lining up with TRBD2. The V segment lost 3 bases and the J segment 12 bases; nucleotides outside the gene matches: 10. This CDR3 spans 14 amino acids. CDR1 and CDR2 from the germline V gene are SGHRS and YFSETQ. CDR3 sequence (DNA): TGCGCCAGCAGCTCTGGCGGGGGGGCCTTAGGGCAGTTCTTC. Amino acids: CASSSGGGALGQFF.

V gene TRBV7-2 combines with J gene TRBJ2-7; 8 bases align to TRBD1. The V and J ends lost 9 bases and 0 bases, in that order; junction bases with no gene match: 4. The CDR3 spans 13 residues. CDR1 and CDR2 (germline): SGHTA, FQGNSA. CDR3 DNA sequence: TGTGCCAGTTGGGACAGGAGCTCCTACGAGCAGTACTTC. Its translation is CASWDRSSYEQYF.

The chain combines TRBV30 with TRBJ1-1; D gene ambiguous. Germline CDR1 and CDR2: GTSNPN and SVGIG (reference sequence). The length of the CDR3 is 13 residues. V was trimmed by 2 bases and J by 1 base, leaving 8 bases between them. The CDR3 nucleotides read TGTGCCTGGAGTACGTCTGCGAACACTGAAGCTTTCTTT. It yields the protein CAWSTSANTEAFF.

This CDR3 is CAWSRQGPGYTF. The DNA for the CDR3 is TGTGCCTGGAGCCGACAGGGTCCTGGCTACACCTTC. This chain uses TRBV30 with TRBJ1-2; 7 positions agree with TRBD1. The trim removed 3 bases at V and 7 bases at J, leaving 5 bases unmatched. Germline values: CDR1 GTSNPN, CDR2 SVGIG (reference sequence). The CDR3 has 12 residues.

This chain links TRBV2 with TRBJ1-3; the D gene is possibly TRBD1 (6 bases). The CDR3 contains 13 residues. The germline CDR1 and CDR2 sequences are SNHLY and FYNNEI. With 9 bases removed from V and 4 bases from J, the gap between germline ends came to 13 bases. The CDR3 is CASMGHSGNTIYF. In DNA, the CDR3 is TGTGCCAGTATGGGACACTCCGGAAACACCATATATTTT.